This TCR beta chain was captured in a study of cytomegalovirus exposure and HLA in healthy donors. Study-level points and caveats: Through in vitro validation, a few CMV-associated chains were shown to be specific for CMV antigens. While the bulk of TCR sequences proved rare, some public TCRs turned up in many donors. Subsequent analysis showed first-cohort TCR clusters tending to co-occur in 120 validation repertoires. Published work reported that the classifier diagnosed cytomegalovirus status with high specificity and sensitivity.

Concerning this clone: Its antigen is currently unknown.

CDR1 is PRHDT, CDR2 FYEKMQ, per germline (reference sequence). The ends were cut back, 2 bases at V and 6 bases at J, with 7 bases in the middle. The CDR3 is 12 residues long. Assay: immunoSEQ multiplex PCR; the TCRdb copy retains only in-frame clones and omits some. The sample contains about 120,000 clones, about 88% of which appear only once. V is TRBV13 and J is TRBJ2-5; D might be TRBD2 (5 bases). The sequencing input was PBMCs. The clonotype originates from a young woman in good health and CMV-seronegative. The CDR3 spells CASSLLGKTQYF. The CDR3 nucleotides are TGTGCCAGCAGCTTACTCGGGAAGACCCAGTACTTC.